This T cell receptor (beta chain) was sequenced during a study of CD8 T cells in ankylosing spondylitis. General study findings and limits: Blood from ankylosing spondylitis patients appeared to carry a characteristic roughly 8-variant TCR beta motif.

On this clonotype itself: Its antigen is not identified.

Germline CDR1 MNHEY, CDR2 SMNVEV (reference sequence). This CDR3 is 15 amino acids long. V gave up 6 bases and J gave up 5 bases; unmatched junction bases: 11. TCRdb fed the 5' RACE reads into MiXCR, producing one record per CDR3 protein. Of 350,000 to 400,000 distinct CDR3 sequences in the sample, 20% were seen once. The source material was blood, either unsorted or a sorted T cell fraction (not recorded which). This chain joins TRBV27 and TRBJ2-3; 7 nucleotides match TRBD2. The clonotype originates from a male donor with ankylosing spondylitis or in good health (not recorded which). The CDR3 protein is CASSPSWGGGDTQYF. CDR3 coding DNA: TGTGCCAGCAGCCCCAGCTGGGGGGGTGGAGATACGCAGTATTTT.